The 14 T cell receptor beta chains given below trace back to one sample, sequenced in a study of graft-versus-host responses after intestinal transplantation (dated by TCRdb to the early 2020s). Receptor libraries were prepared by the immunoSEQ multiplex PCR assay. The source is immuneACCESS, and TCRdb retained only in-frame sequences with V and J called. Part of the clones is not carried over; for the studies checked, unresolved V genes explain less than half of this, and the remainder is unexplained. The sample yields 40,000 to 55,000 clones; 90% to 95% were counted once. The top ten clones comprise about 4.6% of the sample. The specimen was PBMCs, collected 524 days after transplant. Receptor source: a human patient who received an intestinal transplant, so some T cells may come from the graft donor.

V and J are TRBV10-2 and TRBJ2-7; D perhaps matches TRBD1 (5 bases). This CDR3 region has 13 residues. With 7 bases removed from V and 3 bases from J, the gap between germline ends came to 13 bases. Germline V gene sequence: CDR1 WSHSY, CDR2 SAAADI. The CDR3 DNA follows: TGCGCCAGCAACCAGGGTGAAGGCTACGAGCAGTACTTC. Translated, it gives CASNQGEGYEQYF.

The V and J genes are TRBV19 and TRBJ2-7, with D unclear. This CDR3 spans 13 amino acids. CDR1 LNHDA and CDR2 SQIVND come from the germline V gene (reference sequence). V lost 2 bases and J 2 bases, leaving 7 bases between the germline ends. The CDR3 loop reads CASSIHSAYEQYF. In DNA form, the CDR3 reads TGTGCCAGTAGTATACACTCGGCCTACGAGCAGTACTTC.

The V call is TRBV6-1, the J call TRBJ2-6; D uncertain. The V gene's germline CDR1 is MNHNS and CDR2 SASEGT. Trimming pared 8 bases from V and 4 bases from J, leaving 12 bases between. The CDR3 length is 14 residues. CDR3 amino acids: CASPLDSGANVLTF. CDR3 bases: TGTGCCAGCCCCCTCGATTCGGGGGCCAACGTCCTGACTTTC.

The chain employs TRBV11-2 and TRBJ1-5; 7 bases line up with TRBD1. The CDR3 totals 18 residues. After removal of 3 bases from V and 1 base from J, the junction contained 12 bases not matched to a gene. The V gene's germline CDR1 is SGHAT and CDR2 FQNNGV. CDR3 nucleotide sequence: TGTGCCAGCAGCTTCGGTGGCGGGGACAGCAGAAGCAATCAGCCCCAGCATTTT. Translated: CASSFGGGDSRSNQPQHF.

The J gene is TRBJ2-5, the V gene TRBV28; no reliable D call. The V and J ends lost 2 bases and 1 base respectively, with 8 bases between them. The CDR3 loop spans 14 amino acids. Per germline, CDR1 MDHEN and CDR2 SYDVKM. CDR3 in amino acids: CASSLANFQETQYF. The CDR3 DNA reads TGTGCCAGCAGTTTAGCGAACTTCCAAGAGACCCAGTACTTC.

This chain links TRBV7-6 with TRBJ2-7, with D perhaps assigned TRBD1 or TRBD2 (6 bases each). V shed 0 bases and J shed 2 bases, with 11 bases lying between them. Germline V gives CDR1 SGHVS, CDR2 FNYEAQ. The CDR3 covers 15 residues. In DNA, the CDR3 is TGTGCCAGCAGCTTAGCGCCCGGGGGCACCTACGAGCAGTACTTC. Its protein product is CASSLAPGGTYEQYF.

The chain recombines TRBV28 with TRBJ1-1; 9 bases match TRBD1. J was trimmed by 2 bases and V by 7 bases; bases with no gene match: 8. Germline assignment: CDR1 MDHEN and CDR2 SYDVKM. The CDR3 spans 15 residues. The CDR3 reads CASNRDRVGNTEAFF. As DNA, the CDR3 is TGTGCCAGCAACCGGGACAGGGTGGGAAACACTGAAGCTTTCTTT.

The chain has TRBV9 and TRBJ2-7, with TRBD1 matching 8 bases. Germline V CDR1 and CDR2: SGDLS, YYNGEE. The ends lost 0 bases at V and 2 bases at J; junction bases unmatched: 4. There are 15 residues in the CDR3. The CDR3 region has the DNA TGTGCCAGCAGCGTAGCCCCGACAGGGGCCTACGAGCAGTACTTC. It codes for CASSVAPTGAYEQYF.

The chain recombines TRBV27 with TRBJ1-5; D might be TRBD1 (6 bases). CDR3 length: 15 amino acids. Germline-derived CDR1 and CDR2 are MNHEY and SMNVEV (reference sequence). V lost 2 bases and J 2 bases, leaving 10 bases between the germline ends. CDR3 bases: TGTGCCAGCAGTTTAGGGGGGGCGCGCAATCAGCCCCAGCATTTT. Translation: CASSLGGARNQPQHF.

The V call is TRBV7-6, the J call TRBJ2-6, with a tentative D call TRBD1 (5 bases). V lost 0 bases to trimming and J lost 2 bases, with 14 bases between them. The CDR3 totals 18 residues. Germline lookup yields CDR1 SGHVS and CDR2 FNYEAQ. The CDR3 sequence: CASSLAQGVRAGANVLTF. CDR3 nucleotides: TGTGCCAGCAGCTTAGCGCAGGGTGTCCGGGCTGGGGCCAACGTCCTGACTTTC.

A remark on this clone: One end of the junction fails to match germline, which may point to a read error. This chain connects TRBV30 to TRBJ2-7, with D perhaps being TRBD1 or TRBD2 (5 bases each). Germline V gene lookup returns CDR1 GTSNPN and CDR2 SVGIG (reference sequence). The CDR3 has 14 amino acids. CDR3 DNA: TGTGCCTGGATTTCCCAGGGAGTATACTACGGGCAGTACTTC. It is translated as CAWISQGVYYGQYF.

CDR3 amino acids: CASSLGTSAYEQYF. CDR3 bases: TGTGCCAGCAGCCTTGGGACTAGTGCCTACGAGCAGTACTTC. The chain carries TRBV5-5 and TRBJ2-7; TRBD2 matches 8 bases. Germline V CDR1 and CDR2: SGHKS, YYEKEE (reference sequence). The junction had 5 bases not matched to a gene; V was cut back by 4 bases and J by 2 bases. The CDR3 extends over 14 amino acids.

J is TRBJ1-5 and V is TRBV19; D unclear. The germline gives CDR1 LNHDA, CDR2 SQIVND (reference sequence). Trimming left V 6 bases short and J 7 bases short, with 16 bases between. The CDR3 totals 14 residues. CDR3 residues: CASSPGIYEQPQHF. DNA for the CDR3: TGTGCCAGTAGCCCCGGGATATACGAACAGCCCCAGCATTTT.

The rearrangement links TRBV4-3 to TRBJ2-3, with a weak D call TRBD2 (8 bases). The V end lost 3 bases, the J end lost 0 bases, and 19 bases lay between the germline ends. Germline CDR1 reads LGHNA; CDR2 reads YSLEER. CDR3 size: 18 residues. In DNA form, the CDR3 reads TGCGCCAGCAGCCACCGACAGGGTGCTAGCGGGAGCACAGATACGCAGTATTTT. Its protein is CASSHRQGASGSTDTQYF.